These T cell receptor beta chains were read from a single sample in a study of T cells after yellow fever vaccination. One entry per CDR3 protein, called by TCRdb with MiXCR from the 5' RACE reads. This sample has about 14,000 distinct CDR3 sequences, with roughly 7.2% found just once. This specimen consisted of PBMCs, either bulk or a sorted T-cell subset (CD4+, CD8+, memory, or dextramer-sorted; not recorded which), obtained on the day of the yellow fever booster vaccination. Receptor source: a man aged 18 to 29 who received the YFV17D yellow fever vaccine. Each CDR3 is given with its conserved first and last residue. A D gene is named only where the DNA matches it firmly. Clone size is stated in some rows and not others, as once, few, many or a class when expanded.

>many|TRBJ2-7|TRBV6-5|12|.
CASRGLAYEQYF
TGTGCCAGCAGAGGTCTAGCTTACGAGCAGTACTTC
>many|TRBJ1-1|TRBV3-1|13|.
CASSPTGNTEAFF
TGTGCCAGCAGCCCGACAGGGAACACTGAAGCTTTCTTT
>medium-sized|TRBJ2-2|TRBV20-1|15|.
CSVKRGVPNTGELFF
TGCAGTGTCAAGCGCGGAGTCCCGAACACCGGGGAGCTGTTTTTT
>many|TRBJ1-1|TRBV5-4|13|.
CASRRGPNTEAFF
TGTGCCAGTCGGCGAGGGCCGAACACTGAAGCTTTCTTT
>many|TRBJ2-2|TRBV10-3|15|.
CAISLTRADTGELFF
TGTGCCATCAGCTTGACCCGAGCCGACACCGGGGAGCTGTTTTTT
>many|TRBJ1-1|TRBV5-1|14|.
CASKLGSAGAEAFF
TGCGCCAGCAAATTAGGGAGCGCGGGCGCTGAAGCTTTCTTT
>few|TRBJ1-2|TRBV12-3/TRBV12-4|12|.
CASSVQGRGYTF
TGTGCCAGCAGTGTCCAGGGCCGGGGCTACACCTTC
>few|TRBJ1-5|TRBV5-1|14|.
CASSLEATGQPQHF
TGCGCCAGCAGCTTGGAGGCGACGGGACAGCCCCAGCATTTT
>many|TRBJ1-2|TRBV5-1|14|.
CASSLSPGNYGYTF
TGCGCCAGCAGCTTGTCCCCAGGGAACTATGGCTACACCTTC
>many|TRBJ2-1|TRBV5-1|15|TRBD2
CASSSGGGAYNEQFF
TGCGCCAGCTCATCTGGGGGGGGTGCCTACAATGAGCAGTTCTTC
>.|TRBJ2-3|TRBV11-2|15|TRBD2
CASSLGTSGGDTQYF
TGTGCCAGCAGCTTAGGGACTAGCGGGGGAGATACGCAGTATTTT
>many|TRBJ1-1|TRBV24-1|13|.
CATSENKNTEAFF
TGTGCCACCAGTGAAAACAAGAACACTGAAGCTTTCTTT
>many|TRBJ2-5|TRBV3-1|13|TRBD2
CASSLRLAETQYF
TGTGCCAGCAGCCTTCGACTAGCGGAGACCCAGTACTTC
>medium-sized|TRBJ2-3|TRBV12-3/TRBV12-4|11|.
CASSLTDTQYF
TGTGCCAGCAGTTTAACAGATACGCAGTATTTT
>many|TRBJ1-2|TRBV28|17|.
CASSSPGASDGRFGYTF
TGTGCCAGCAGTTCCCCCGGGGCCTCGGACGGGAGATTTGGCTACACCTTC
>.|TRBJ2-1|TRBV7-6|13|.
CASSAGAYNEQFF
TGTGCCAGCAGCGCCGGGGCCTACAATGAGCAGTTCTTC
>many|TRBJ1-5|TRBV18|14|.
CASSMRQANQPQHF
TGTGCCAGCTCAATGCGACAGGCCAATCAGCCCCAGCATTTT
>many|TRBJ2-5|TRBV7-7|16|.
CASSLGSSRGPETQYF
TGTGCCAGCAGCTTAGGTTCTAGCCGGGGACCAGAGACCCAGTACTTC
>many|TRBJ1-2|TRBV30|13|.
CAWSGTFAYGYTF
TGTGCCTGGAGTGGGACCTTCGCCTATGGCTACACCTTC
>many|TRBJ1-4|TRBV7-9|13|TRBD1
CASSTQGGEKLFF
TGTGCCAGCAGCACACAGGGGGGTGAAAAACTGTTTTTT
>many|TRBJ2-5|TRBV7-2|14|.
CASSFGGPGETQYF
TGTGCCAGCAGCTTTGGGGGGCCGGGGGAGACCCAGTACTTC
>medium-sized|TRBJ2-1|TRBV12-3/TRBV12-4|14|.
CASSLPQGANEQFF
TGTGCCAGCAGTTTACCCCAGGGTGCGAATGAGCAGTTCTTC
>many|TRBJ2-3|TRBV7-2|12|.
CASSSRGDTQYF
TGTGCCAGCAGCTCCAGGGGAGATACGCAGTATTTT
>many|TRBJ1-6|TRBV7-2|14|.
CASSPMGRYSPLHF
TGTGCCAGCAGCCCTATGGGGCGGTATTCACCCCTCCACTTT
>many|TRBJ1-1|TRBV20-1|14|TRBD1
CSALGQGRDTEAFF
TGCAGTGCCCTCGGACAGGGGCGGGACACTGAAGCTTTCTTT
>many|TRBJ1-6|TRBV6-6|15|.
CAGEKGPPHNSPLHF
TGTGCCGGTGAAAAGGGACCGCCGCATAATTCACCCCTCCACTTT
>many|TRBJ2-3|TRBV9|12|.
CASSDATDTQYF
TGTGCCAGCAGCGACGCCACAGATACGCAGTATTTT
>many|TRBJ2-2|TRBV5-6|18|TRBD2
CASTSRLAGGPRTGELFF
TGTGCCAGCACCTCGAGACTAGCGGGGGGGCCACGAACCGGGGAGCTGTTTTTT
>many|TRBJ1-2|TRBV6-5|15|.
CASSWGAEANYGYTF
TGTGCCAGCAGTTGGGGCGCGGAAGCTAACTATGGCTACACCTTC
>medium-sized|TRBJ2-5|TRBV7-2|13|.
CASSLGQGETQYF
TGTGCCAGCAGCTTAGGTCAGGGTGAGACCCAGTACTTC
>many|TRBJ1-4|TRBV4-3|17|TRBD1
CASSQWTGQSGREKLFF
TGCGCCAGCAGCCAATGGACAGGGCAGTCGGGCAGGGAAAAACTGTTTTTT
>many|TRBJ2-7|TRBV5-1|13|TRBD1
CASSDRASYEQYF
TGCGCCAGCTCAGACAGGGCCTCCTACGAGCAGTACTTC
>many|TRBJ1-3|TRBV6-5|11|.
CASSAGNTIYF
TGTGCCAGCTCGGCTGGAAACACCATATATTTT
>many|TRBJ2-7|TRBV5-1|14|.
CASSLEAPSNEQYF
TGCGCCAGCAGCTTGGAGGCTCCTTCAAACGAGCAGTACTTC
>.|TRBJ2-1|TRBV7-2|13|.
CASSLGPYNEQFF
TGTGCCAGCAGCTTAGGACCCTACAATGAGCAGTTCTTC
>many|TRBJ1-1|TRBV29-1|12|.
CSVVLATEEAFF
TGCAGCGTTGTATTGGCTACAGAGGAAGCTTTCTTT
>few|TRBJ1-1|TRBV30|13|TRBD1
CAWTDRRNTEAFF
TGTGCCTGGACGGACAGGCGGAACACTGAAGCTTTCTTT
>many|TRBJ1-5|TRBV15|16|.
CATSREGHLANQPQHF
TGTGCCACCAGCAGAGAGGGCCACCTAGCAAATCAGCCCCAGCATTTT
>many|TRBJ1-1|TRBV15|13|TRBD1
CATSFRTGPEAFF
TGTGCCACCAGCTTCCGGACAGGGCCTGAAGCTTTCTTT